These T cell receptor beta chains were read from a single sample in a study of follicular helper T cells after annual influenza vaccination. Profiling relied on immunoSEQ multiplex PCR, and the TCRdb table lists in-frame clones only, not all of them. The table lists 1,400 to 1,500 clones, about four fifths of them singletons. Sample: CXCR5+ CD38+ circulating T follicular helper cells from blood, taken 7 days after influenza vaccination. The receptors derive from an adult who received the influenza vaccine. Both conserved end residues are part of each CDR3. Fields, in order: clone size, D gene, V gene, J gene, CDR3 DNA, CDR3 protein. A D gene is named only where the DNA matches it firmly. Expanded clones get a size class; other rows say once, few or many, or leave the size out.

abundance: -
d_gene: TRBD1
v_gene: TRBV7-9
j_gene: TRBJ1-4
CDR3nt: TGTGCCAGCAGCTTAGGGACAGACAGGGCGTATGAAAAACTGTTTTTT
CDR3aa: CASSLGTDRAYEKLFF

abundance: -
d_gene: TRBD2
v_gene: TRBV28
j_gene: TRBJ2-1
CDR3nt: TGTGCCAGCAGTTTATTGGGGGGGGGCTACAATGAGCAGTTCTTC
CDR3aa: CASSLLGGGYNEQFF

abundance: -
d_gene: -
v_gene: TRBV5-1
j_gene: TRBJ2-3
CDR3nt: TGCGCCAGCAGCTTGGACAGTAACACAGATACGCAGTATTTT
CDR3aa: CASSLDSNTDTQYF

abundance: few
d_gene: -
v_gene: TRBV6-5
j_gene: TRBJ1-5
CDR3nt: TGTGCCAGCAGCCTACAGGGTAGCAATCAGCCCCAGCATTTT
CDR3aa: CASSLQGSNQPQHF

abundance: -
d_gene: -
v_gene: TRBV19
j_gene: TRBJ2-2
CDR3nt: TGTGCCAGTAGTATTAGGGGGGACACGAACACCGGGGAGCTGTTTTTT
CDR3aa: CASSIRGDTNTGELFF

abundance: once
d_gene: -
v_gene: TRBV5-8
j_gene: TRBJ1-4
CDR3nt: TGTGCCAGCAGCTTTCAGGATGAAAAACTGTTTTTT
CDR3aa: CASSFQDEKLFF

abundance: -
d_gene: -
v_gene: TRBV28
j_gene: TRBJ2-1
CDR3nt: TGTGCCAGCAGTTCCCTGGGGGGTTACAATGAGCAGTTCTTC
CDR3aa: CASSSLGGYNEQFF

abundance: -
d_gene: TRBD2
v_gene: TRBV19
j_gene: TRBJ2-1
CDR3nt: TGTGCCAGTAGTATCGGGGTCCTAGCGGGGGCTCCTGAGCAGTTCTTC
CDR3aa: CASSIGVLAGAPEQFF

abundance: -
d_gene: TRBD2
v_gene: TRBV5-4
j_gene: TRBJ2-1
CDR3nt: TGTGCCAGCAGCTTGGTTGCGGGGGGCTACAATGAGCAGTTCTTC
CDR3aa: CASSLVAGGYNEQFF

abundance: few
d_gene: -
v_gene: TRBV6-5
j_gene: TRBJ1-2
CDR3nt: TGTGCCAGCAGTTACGAGGCAGGGAGCGGTGGCTACACCTTC
CDR3aa: CASSYEAGSGGYTF

abundance: -
d_gene: TRBD2
v_gene: TRBV7-2
j_gene: TRBJ2-3
CDR3nt: TGTGCCAGCAGGAAAAGGCCCGCTAGCGGCGTGGATACGCAGTATTTT
CDR3aa: CASRKRPASGVDTQYF

abundance: few
d_gene: TRBD1
v_gene: TRBV4-2
j_gene: TRBJ2-4
CDR3nt: TGTGCCAGCAGCCAGGACTTGACAGGGTTAGCCAAAAACATTCAGTACTTC
CDR3aa: CASSQDLTGLAKNIQYF

abundance: -
d_gene: -
v_gene: TRBV28
j_gene: TRBJ2-1
CDR3nt: TGTGCCAGCAGTAAAGATCCGAGCTCCTACAATGAGCAGTTCTTC
CDR3aa: CASSKDPSSYNEQFF

abundance: -
d_gene: -
v_gene: TRBV28
j_gene: TRBJ2-7
CDR3nt: TGTGCCAGCAGTAGATCGGACGAGCAGTACTTC
CDR3aa: CASSRSDEQYF

abundance: once
d_gene: -
v_gene: TRBV14
j_gene: TRBJ1-1
CDR3nt: TGTGCCAGCAGCCATCACCTACCGGGGCTCACTGAAGCTTTCTTT
CDR3aa: CASSHHLPGLTEAFF

abundance: -
d_gene: -
v_gene: TRBV5-5
j_gene: TRBJ2-7
CDR3nt: TGTGCCAGCAGCTTGGGGTTAGGGCAGGGTGGTTACGAGCAGTACTTC
CDR3aa: CASSLGLGQGGYEQYF

abundance: once
d_gene: -
v_gene: TRBV5-1
j_gene: TRBJ2-3
CDR3nt: TGCGCCAGCAACGACGGCACAGATACGCAGTATTTT
CDR3aa: CASNDGTDTQYF

abundance: few
d_gene: TRBD1
v_gene: TRBV14
j_gene: TRBJ1-1
CDR3nt: TGTGCCAGCAGCCAAGCAGGGACAGGGGGCGTTGAAGCTTTCTTT
CDR3aa: CASSQAGTGGVEAFF

abundance: -
d_gene: -
v_gene: TRBV5-6
j_gene: TRBJ1-2
CDR3nt: TGTGCCAGCAGCCCTGGTGGGATCGGGGGCTACTATGGCTACACCTTC
CDR3aa: CASSPGGIGGYYGYTF

abundance: -
d_gene: -
v_gene: TRBV9
j_gene: TRBJ2-3
CDR3nt: TGTGCCAGCAGCGTACTGGGCCTGGGAGGCACAGATACGCAGTATTTT
CDR3aa: CASSVLGLGGTDTQYF

abundance: -
d_gene: -
v_gene: TRBV6-5
j_gene: TRBJ1-2
CDR3nt: TGTGCCAGCAGTTACTCGAACGGGATTAACTATGGCTACACCTTC
CDR3aa: CASSYSNGINYGYTF

abundance: -
d_gene: TRBD2
v_gene: TRBV6-4
j_gene: TRBJ2-5
CDR3nt: TGTGCCAGCGGTCCCTATTGGACTAGAGAGACCCAGTACTTC
CDR3aa: CASGPYWTRETQYF

abundance: -
d_gene: TRBD2
v_gene: TRBV11-2
j_gene: TRBJ2-5
CDR3nt: TGTGCCAGCAGCTGGGGGCTGCGGGGGGGGACCCAAGAGACCCAGTACTTC
CDR3aa: CASSWGLRGGTQETQYF

abundance: -
d_gene: TRBD1
v_gene: TRBV27
j_gene: TRBJ2-7
CDR3nt: TGTGCCAGCAGTAGGACAGGGGGTATGTACGAGCAGTACTTC
CDR3aa: CASSRTGGMYEQYF

abundance: -
d_gene: -
v_gene: TRBV15
j_gene: TRBJ2-3
CDR3nt: TGTGCCACCAGCAAGCGACCCAAAACAGATACGCAGTATTTT
CDR3aa: CATSKRPKTDTQYF

abundance: -
d_gene: TRBD1
v_gene: TRBV5-4
j_gene: TRBJ1-2
CDR3nt: TGTGCCAGCAGCCTCGACAGGGTCTATGGCTACACCTTC
CDR3aa: CASSLDRVYGYTF